This TCR beta chain derives from a study of T cells in localized non-small cell lung cancer. The count of this clone is one. Profiling relied on immunoSEQ multiplex PCR, and the TCRdb table lists in-frame clones only, not all of them. Here the sample spans about 21,000 clones, more than 85% being singletons. The TCR originated in a man aged 40-75 years with stage II squamous cell lung carcinoma. Sequenced here: PBMCs, sampled before any cancer treatment.

This CDR3 is CASSYSTGSTEAFF. For the CDR3, the DNA is TGTGCCAGCAGTTATTCGACGGGAAGCACTGAAGCTTTCTTT. The chain links TRBV6-5 to TRBJ1-1; no firm D call. There are 14 residues in the CDR3. From germline, CDR1 is MNHEY and CDR2 SVGAGI. V was clipped by 3 bases and J by 4 bases, with 12 bases between them.